This note documents a single T cell receptor (beta chain) sequence. Profiling relied on immunoSEQ multiplex PCR, and the TCRdb table lists in-frame clones only, not all of them. Seen here are some 5,500 clones, roughly 97% observed once, and the top ten hold roughly 11%. Stated time point: new active TB diagnosis, blood taken before or within 7 days of starting treatment. Unsorted cryopreserved PBMC were sequenced, averaging about 93,000 T cells per clinical donor. CDR3 length equals 16 residues. V was clipped by 3 bases and J by 2 bases, with 15 bases between them. CDR1 is SEHNR, CDR2 FQNEAQ, per germline (reference sequence). The sample belongs to a study of T cells in tuberculosis. For the study at large: CD1B tetramers identified T cells specific for mycobacterial lipid GMM. In South Africa, adults with active tuberculosis were compared with IGRA-negative and latently infected IGRA-positive adolescents.

Sequencing was performed on PBMCs, taken at tuberculosis diagnosis. The receptor was isolated from an adult with tuberculosis. The V and J genes are TRBV7-9 and TRBJ2-3; D unclear. The CDR3 loop is CASSFSSAALTDTQYF. CDR3 in DNA: TGTGCCAGCAGCTTCTCGTCGGCGGCACTCACAGATACGCAGTATTTT.